This TCR beta chain was retrieved from a study of T cells in localized non-small cell lung cancer (dated by TCRdb to the early 2020s). Background on the whole study: The study examined T cell repertoires in roughly 240 patients with early-stage NSCLC and compared tumors with uninvolved tumor-adjacent lungs. The mean age of the NSCLC patients was around 67 years, with 120 to 150 men and around 100 women. The cohort consisted of approximately 220 treatment-naive NSCLC patients whose localized lung tumors had been resected.

On this clone itself: The specificity of this receptor is unknown. Per-base qualities were not stored, and no clone one base away is much larger.

TCR beta CDR3 regions were sequenced from DNA using the immunoSEQ Assay. The original pipeline was this. T cell density was computed as TCR beta template counts normalized to usable DNA estimated by amplifying housekeeping genes. Richness was estimated using the preseqR package, with extrapolation to 400,000 templates for PBMC samples and to 120,000 templates for tissue samples. Clonality was defined as one minus Pielou's evenness. Tissue-enriched TCRs were identified by differential abundance testing using productive amino-acid clonotypes, minimum total count 5 and alpha 0.1. The Jaccard Index and the Morisita Overlap Index were used to measure repertoire overlap between compartments. GLIPH clustered TCR beta CDR3s with public tetramer-defined viral CDR3s; viral motifs required at least three viral sequences plus V-gene enrichment. TCRdb mirrors the immuneACCESS table, restricted to in-frame sequences. Some clones are absent from its copies; in checked studies, under half trace to an unresolved V gene, and the reason for the others is unknown. V and J calls plus clone size are reproduced from that table; the DNA served to infer D and trimming. For this sample the table gives about 5,000 clones, of which around 30% were detected only once. 10% to 15% of the sample goes to the ten largest clones.

Study-wide conclusions, independent of this receptor: Because multi-region tumor sequencing was not performed, intratumor heterogeneity could not be ruled out. Higher blood T cell density associated with longer overall survival, while higher adjacent-lung clonality associated with shorter survival. Of the top 100 tumor clones, a median of about 53 were detected in paired uninvolved adjacent lung; under 35 were also among that lung's top 100. Because the study design was exploratory, TCR variables were selected using unadjusted p-values without false-discovery rate correction. The highest T cell clonality was observed in uninvolved tumor-adjacent lung, where clonality exceeded that of tumor, suggesting that antigenic responses were more focused in uninvolved tumor-adjacent lung.

At diagnosis, tumor, uninvolved tumor-adjacent lung and peripheral blood were collected and then preserved as a mix of FFPE and fresh-frozen material. Via the germline V gene, CDR1 is MDHEN and CDR2 SYDVKM. The V end loses 7 bases and the J end loses 1 base, and a stretch of 7 bases separates them. The CDR3 runs 13 residues from the cysteine to the phenylalanine. CDR3 DNA only is kept here, 39 bases in frame from base 1. The sequence was collected from a male donor at least 60 years old with stage III lung adenocarcinoma. Recombination connected TRBV28 to TRBJ1-4; no D segment can be confidently identified. The specimen comprised lung tumor tissue, sampled before any cancer treatment. The nucleotide sequence is given as TGTGCCAGCAAGGGAGGAACTAATGAAAAACTGTTTTTT. Its product reads: CASKGGTNEKLFF.